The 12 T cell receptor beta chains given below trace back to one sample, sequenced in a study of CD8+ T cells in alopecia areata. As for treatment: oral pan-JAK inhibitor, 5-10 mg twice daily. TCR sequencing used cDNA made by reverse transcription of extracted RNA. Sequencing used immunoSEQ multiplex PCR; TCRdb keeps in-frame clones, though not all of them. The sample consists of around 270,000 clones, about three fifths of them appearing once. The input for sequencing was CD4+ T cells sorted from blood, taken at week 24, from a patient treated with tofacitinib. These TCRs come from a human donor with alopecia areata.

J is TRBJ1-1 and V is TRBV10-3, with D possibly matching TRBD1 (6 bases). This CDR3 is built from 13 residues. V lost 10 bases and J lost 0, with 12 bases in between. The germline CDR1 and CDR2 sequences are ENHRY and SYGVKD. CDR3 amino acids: CATGTPMNTEAFF. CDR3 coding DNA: TGTGCCACCGGGACACCAATGAACACTGAAGCTTTCTTT.

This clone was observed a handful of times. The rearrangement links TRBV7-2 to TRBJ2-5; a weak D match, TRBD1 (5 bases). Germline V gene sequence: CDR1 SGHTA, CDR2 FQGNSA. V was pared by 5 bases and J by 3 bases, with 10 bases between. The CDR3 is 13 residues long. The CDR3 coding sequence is TGTGCCAGCAGCCCTGCAGGGAAAGAGACCCAGTACTTC. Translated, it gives CASSPAGKETQYF. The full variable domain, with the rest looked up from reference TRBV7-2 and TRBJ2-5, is GAGVSQSPSNKVTEKGKDVELRCDPISGHTALYWYRQSLGQGLEFLIYFQGNSAPDKSGLPSDRFSAERTGGSVSTLTIQRTQQEDSAVYLCASSPAGKETQYFGPGTRLLVL.

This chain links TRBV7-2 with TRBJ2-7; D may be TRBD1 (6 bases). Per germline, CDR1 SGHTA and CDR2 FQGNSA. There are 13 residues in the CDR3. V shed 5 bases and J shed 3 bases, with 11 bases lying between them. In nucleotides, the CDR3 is TGTGCCAGCAGCCCGACAGGACTCTACGAGCAGTACTTC. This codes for CASSPTGLYEQYF. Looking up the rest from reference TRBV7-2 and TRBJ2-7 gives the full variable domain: GAGVSQSPSNKVTEKGKDVELRCDPISGHTALYWYRQSLGQGLEFLIYFQGNSAPDKSGLPSDRFSAERTGGSVSTLTIQRTQQEDSAVYLCASSPTGLYEQYFGPGTRLTVT.

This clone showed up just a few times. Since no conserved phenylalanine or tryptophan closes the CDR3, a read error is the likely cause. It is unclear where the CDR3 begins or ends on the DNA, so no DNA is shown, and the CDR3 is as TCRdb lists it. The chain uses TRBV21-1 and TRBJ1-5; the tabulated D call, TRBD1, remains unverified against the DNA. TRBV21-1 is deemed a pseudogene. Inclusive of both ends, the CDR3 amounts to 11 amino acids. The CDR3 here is CASSKALPDRD.

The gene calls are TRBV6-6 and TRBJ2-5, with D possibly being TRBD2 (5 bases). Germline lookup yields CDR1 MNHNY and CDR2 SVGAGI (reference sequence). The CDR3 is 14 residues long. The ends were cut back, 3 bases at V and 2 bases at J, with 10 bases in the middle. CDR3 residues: CASSYLALQETQYF. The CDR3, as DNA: TGTGCCAGCAGTTATCTAGCCCTTCAAGAGACCCAGTACTTC.

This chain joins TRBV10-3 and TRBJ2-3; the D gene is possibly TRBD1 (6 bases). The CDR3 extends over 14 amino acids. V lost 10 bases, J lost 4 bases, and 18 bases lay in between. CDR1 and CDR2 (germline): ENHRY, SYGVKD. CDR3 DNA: TGTGCCACAGGGGCAGGATCGAAAGCAGATACGCAGTATTTT. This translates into CATGAGSKADTQYF.

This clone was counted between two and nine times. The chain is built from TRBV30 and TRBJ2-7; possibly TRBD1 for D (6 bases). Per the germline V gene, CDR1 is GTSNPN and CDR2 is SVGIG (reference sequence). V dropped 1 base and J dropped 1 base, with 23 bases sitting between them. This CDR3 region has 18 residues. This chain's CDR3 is CAWSAHLYRERLSYEQYF. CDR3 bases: TGTGCCTGGAGTGCCCACCTTTACAGGGAACGCTTATCCTACGAGCAGTACTTC. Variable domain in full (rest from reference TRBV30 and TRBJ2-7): SQTIHQWPATLVQPVGSPLSLECTVEGTSNPNLYWYRQAAGRGLQLLFYSVGIGQISSEVPQNLSASRPQDRQFILSSKKLLLSDSGFYLCAWSAHLYRERLSYEQYFGPGTRLTVT.

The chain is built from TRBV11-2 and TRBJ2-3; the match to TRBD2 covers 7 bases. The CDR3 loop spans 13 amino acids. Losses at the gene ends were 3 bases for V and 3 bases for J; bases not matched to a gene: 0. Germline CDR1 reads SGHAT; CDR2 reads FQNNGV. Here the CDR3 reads CASSLRGTDTQYF. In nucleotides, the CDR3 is TGTGCCAGCAGCTTGCGGGGGACAGATACGCAGTATTTT. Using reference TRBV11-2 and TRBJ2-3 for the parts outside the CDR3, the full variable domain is EAGVAQSPRYKIIEKRQSVAFWCNPISGHATLYWYQQILGQGPKLLIQFQNNGVVDDSQLPKDRFSAERLKGVDSTLKIQPAKLEDSAVYLCASSLRGTDTQYFGPGTRLTVL.

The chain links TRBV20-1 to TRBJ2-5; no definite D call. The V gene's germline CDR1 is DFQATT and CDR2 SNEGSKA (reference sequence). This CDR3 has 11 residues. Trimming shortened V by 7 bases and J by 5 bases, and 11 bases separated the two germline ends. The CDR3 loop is CSVPLRETQYF. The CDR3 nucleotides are TGCAGTGTCCCGCTGCGGGAGACCCAGTACTTC.

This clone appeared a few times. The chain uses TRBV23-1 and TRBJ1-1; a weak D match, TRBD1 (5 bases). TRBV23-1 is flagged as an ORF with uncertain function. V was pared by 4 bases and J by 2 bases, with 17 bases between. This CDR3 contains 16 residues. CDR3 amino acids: CASSRWGRRANTEAFF. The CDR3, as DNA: TGCGCCAGCAGTCGTTGGGGGAGGCGGGCCAACACTGAAGCTTTCTTT.

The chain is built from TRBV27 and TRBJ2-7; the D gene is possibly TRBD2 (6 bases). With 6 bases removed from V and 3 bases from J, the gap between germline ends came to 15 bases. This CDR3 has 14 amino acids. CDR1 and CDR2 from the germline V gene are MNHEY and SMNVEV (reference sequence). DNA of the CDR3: TGTGCCAGCAGCCCCCCAGGGAGGCGCTACGAGCAGTACTTC. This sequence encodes CASSPPGRRYEQYF.

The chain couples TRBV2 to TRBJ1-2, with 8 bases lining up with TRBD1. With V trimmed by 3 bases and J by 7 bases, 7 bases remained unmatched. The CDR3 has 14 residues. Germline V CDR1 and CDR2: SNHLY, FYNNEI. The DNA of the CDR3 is TGTGCCAGCAGTGAGGTGCAGGGGGCCGGTGGCTACACCTTC. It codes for CASSEVQGAGGYTF.